The present T cell receptor (beta chain) was sequenced within a study of OX40 agonist ivuxolimab in advanced cancers. Study-level background: Ivuxolimab was an agonistic, fully human IgG2 monoclonal antibody directed against OX40 (CD134), a costimulatory receptor. Peripheral TCRbeta sequencing aimed to test whether ivuxolimab altered TCR sequence diversity and caused clonal T-cell expansion. Patients were allowed to have had prior anti-PD-1, anti-PD-L1 or anti-CTLA-4 therapy, and 30% to 50% of the dose-escalation patients had previously received checkpoint inhibitors. A male proportion of approximately 83% and a mean age of approximately 58 years, ranging from 23 to 79, were recorded for the dose-escalation cohort. Partial responses were achieved by three dose-escalation patients, of whom one had hepatocellular carcinoma and two had cutaneous melanoma. The paper reports the monotherapy dose-escalation portion (N = 52 patients) of the phase I ivuxolimab trial. Of the roughly 54 patients in dose escalation, about 20 had hepatocellular carcinoma, about 15 had melanoma, 9 had renal cell carcinoma and 9 had head and neck cancer. Intravenous ivuxolimab was administered to patients every 2 weeks at six dose levels: 0.01, 0.1, 0.3, 1.5, 3 and 10 mg/kg.

Of note for this clone: The specificity of this receptor is unknown. One base away there is no much larger clone; base qualities are not given.

Patients with a history of autoimmune disease or receiving systemic immunosuppression were excluded from the trial. In every dose cohort, peripheral blood was drawn for TCR sequencing at baseline, cycle 4 day 1, and cycle 7 day 1. The samples were taken from a phase I, first-in-human, multicenter, open-label dose-escalation trial of ivuxolimab. The trial enrolled adults with locally advanced or metastatic head and neck squamous cell, hepatocellular, melanoma or renal cell carcinoma. CD4+ and CD8+ T cells were sorted separately from peripheral blood before TCR sequencing. For sequencing of the TCRbeta CDR3 region, genomic DNA was extracted from the sorted cells. TCRbeta CDR3 regions were sequenced using the immunoSEQ Assay. The clones in this table, taken by TCRdb from immuneACCESS, are in-frame only. Not every clone is retained; where verified, under half of the shortfall comes from an unresolved V gene, and the cause of the rest is unknown. A total of tens of thousands of clones appear in this sample, about nine tenths of them only once. The ten top clones hold 10% to 11% of the sample.

The V end loses 4 bases and the J end loses 4 bases, and a stretch of 11 bases separates them. Inclusive of the bounding cysteine and phenylalanine, the CDR3 is 13 residues long. The sequence is cut down to CDR3 DNA, 39 bases in frame from base 1. Based on the germline V gene, the CDR1 and CDR2 sequences are SGHRS and YFSETQ. Broader findings and caveats from the paper: Low levels of normalized T-cell clonal expansion were also seen in some patients who did not respond. The antigen specificity of the clonally expanded peripheral T cells was not determined. Clonal expansion of both CD4+ and CD8+ blood T cells was observed from baseline to week 6 at doses 0.1 to 3.0 mg/kg. In partial responders in the 0.1-3.0 mg/kg groups, normalized peripheral clonal expansion was found to be among the lowest, especially among CD8+ T cells. After ivuxolimab, more expanded clones were found on average in CD8+ T cells than in CD4+ T cells.

This specimen consisted of CD4+ or CD8+ T cells sorted from blood, obtained in a trial of the OX40 agonist ivuxolimab. This chain is built from TRBV5-1 and TRBJ1-2; TRBD1 is perhaps the D gene, given 6 matching bases. This TCR came from an adult with an advanced solid tumor such as melanoma, head and neck, liver or kidney cancer. The base sequence is TGCGCCAGCAGCGAGACAGGCGCCTATGGCTACACCTTC. Translation gives CASSETGAYGYTF.